These 8 T cell receptor beta chains share one sample of origin, sequenced in a study of patients and donors after allogeneic stem cell transplantation. Each CDR3 protein is one row after TCRdb ran MiXCR on the RT-PCR reads. The table shows about 25,000 distinct CDR3 sequences, with 35% to 45% occurring only once. The source material was blood, either unsorted or a sorted T cell fraction (not recorded which). The source of these receptors is a human donor who was either an allogeneic HSCT recipient or a stem cell or donor lymphocyte infusion donor (not recorded which). It is not recorded whose cells these are; they may come from a transplant donor.

Here the CDR3 reads CASSQDRVNYGYTF. As DNA, the CDR3 is TGTGCCAGCTCACAGGACAGGGTTAACTATGGCTACACCTTC. The rearrangement links TRBV18 to TRBJ1-2; TRBD1 aligns across 8 bases. CDR1 and CDR2 (germline): KGHSH, LQKENI. V shed 4 bases and J 1 base; nucleotides not matched to a gene: 2. The CDR3 loop spans 14 amino acids. Full variable domain (missing parts from reference TRBV18 and TRBJ1-2): NAGVMQNPRHLVRRRGQEARLRCSPMKGHSHVYWYRQLPEEGLKFMVYLQKENIIDESGMPKERFSAEFPKEGPSILRIQQVVRGDSAAYFCASSQDRVNYGYTFGSGTRLTVV.

This clonotype was picked up a small number of times. The chain links TRBV20-1 to TRBJ2-2; TRBD2 is a possible D gene (7 bases). With 3 bases removed from V and 1 base from J, the gap between germline ends came to 12 bases. The CDR3 runs 15 residues. CDR1 and CDR2 (germline): DFQATT, SNEGSKA (reference sequence). CDR3 amino acids: CSASGGPGNTGELFF. The DNA for the CDR3 is TGCAGTGCTAGCGGGGGGCCGGGGAACACCGGGGAGCTGTTTTTT.

This clonotype occurred a few times. The chain employs TRBV24-1 and TRBJ2-3; D may be TRBD1 or TRBD2 (6 bases each). Germline loops: CDR1 KGHDR, CDR2 SFDVKD. The CDR3 consists of 14 residues. V lost 3 bases and J 4 bases, leaving 10 bases between the germline ends. CDR3 coding DNA: TGTGCCACCAGTGATCCCCGGGGGCCAGATACGCAGTATTTT. This codes for CATSDPRGPDTQYF.

This clonotype was recorded a few times. This rearrangement joins TRBV7-9 to TRBJ1-1; D perhaps matches TRBD1 (5 bases). The length of the CDR3 is 14 residues. V lost 6 bases and J 0 bases, leaving 11 bases between the germline ends. The V gene's germline CDR1 is SEHNR and CDR2 FQNEAQ (reference sequence). The CDR3 here is CASSDGGMNTEAFF. The CDR3 DNA reads as TGTGCCAGCAGTGATGGGGGGATGAACACTGAAGCTTTCTTT.

This chain uses TRBV5-1 with TRBJ1-2; 10 bases are a match to TRBD1. Germline assignment: CDR1 SGHRS and CDR2 YFSETQ. This CDR3 is 17 amino acids long. Trimming removed 0 bases from V and 5 bases from J; junction bases left unmatched: 10. The CDR3 loop reads CASSLASVDRGPYGYTF. CDR3 in DNA: TGCGCCAGCAGCTTGGCTTCCGTCGACAGGGGGCCTTATGGCTACACCTTC.

The rearrangement joins TRBV29-1 to TRBJ1-4; D may be TRBD1 (5 bases). Germline lookup yields CDR1 SQVTM and CDR2 ANQGSEA. V was trimmed by 5 bases and J by 5 bases, leaving 12 bases between them. The CDR3 spans 13 residues. CDR3 protein: CSVLGTVNEKLFF. CDR3 sequence (DNA): TGCAGCGTTCTCGGGACTGTCAATGAAAAACTGTTTTTT. Full variable domain (missing parts from reference TRBV29-1 and TRBJ1-4): SAVISQKPSRDICQRGTSLTIQCQVDSQVTMMFWYRQQPGQSLTLIATANQGSEATYESGFVIDKFPISRPNLTFSTLTVSNMSPEDSSIYLCSVLGTVNEKLFFGSGTQLSVL.

This clonotype has more than one count but fewer than ten. This rearrangement joins TRBV27 to TRBJ1-2; the D gene is possibly TRBD1 (5 bases). CDR1 is MNHEY and CDR2 is SMNVEV in the germline V gene (reference sequence). V lost 5 bases and J 0 bases, leaving 7 bases between the germline ends. The CDR3 is 13 amino acids. DNA for the CDR3: TGTGCCAGCAGTCCGACAGCTAACTATGGCTACACCTTC. Its protein product is CASSPTANYGYTF.

CDR3 protein: CASSARESWAPEAFF. The CDR3 nucleotides are TGTGCCAGCAGTGCCAGAGAAAGCTGGGCTCCTGAAGCTTTCTTT. This chain uses TRBV25-1 with TRBJ1-1; D is ambiguous. The V and J ends lost 4 bases and 6 bases respectively, with 18 bases between them. The CDR3 is 15 residues long. CDR1 MGHDK and CDR2 SYGVNS come from the germline V gene. Full variable domain (missing parts from reference TRBV25-1 and TRBJ1-1): EADIYQTPRYLVIGTGKKITLECSQTMGHDKMYWYQQDPGMELHLIHYSYGVNSTEKGDLSSESTVSRIRTEHFPLTLESARPSHTSQYLCASSARESWAPEAFFGQGTRLTVV.